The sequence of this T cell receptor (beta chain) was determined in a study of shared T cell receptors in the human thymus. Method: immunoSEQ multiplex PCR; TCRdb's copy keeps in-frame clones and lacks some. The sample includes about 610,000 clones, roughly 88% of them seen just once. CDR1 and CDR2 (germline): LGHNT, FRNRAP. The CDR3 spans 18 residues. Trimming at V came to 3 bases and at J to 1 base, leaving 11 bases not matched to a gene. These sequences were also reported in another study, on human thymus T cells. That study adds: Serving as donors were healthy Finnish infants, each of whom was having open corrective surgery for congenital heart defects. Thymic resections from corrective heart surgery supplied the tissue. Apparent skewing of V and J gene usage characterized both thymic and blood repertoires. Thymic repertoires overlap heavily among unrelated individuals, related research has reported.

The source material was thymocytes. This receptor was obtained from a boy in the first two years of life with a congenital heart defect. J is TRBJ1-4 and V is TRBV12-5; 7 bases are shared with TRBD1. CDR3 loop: CASGFRGAGGGTNEKLFF. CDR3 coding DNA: TGTGCTAGTGGTTTCCGCGGGGCAGGGGGAGGAACTAATGAAAAACTGTTTTTT.